This TCR beta chain was found in a study of post-analysis software for immune sequencing data (dated by TCRdb to about 2015). The study in broad terms: Recorded disease courses included relapsing-remitting, secondary progressive and progressive-relapsing multiple sclerosis, with some patients lacking subtype annotation. The patient repertoires were set against 10 or so previously published healthy control repertoires from donors whose ages ranged from about 6 to 27 years. A subset of samples was prepared in parallel using single-end sample barcoding, then pooled and co-amplified after Illumina adapter ligation. Points the paper makes about the study in general: Roughly 5 TRBV segments, including TRBV5-6, TRBV5-1 and TRBV20-1, were significantly more frequent in patients than controls. The control group was slightly older than the multiple sclerosis patient group. Direct clustering with F measure revealed strong co-clustering of samples prepared in the same batch, which led to a batch-effect correction. Multiple sclerosis patients had significantly lower normalized Chao1 diversity than controls, a result that suggests substantial peripheral T-cell clonal expansion.

To demonstrate the VDJtools post-analysis software, TCR beta repertoires were profiled from the peripheral blood of roughly 12 young patients with multiple sclerosis. The multiple sclerosis patients were children and adolescents between roughly 6 and 16 years of age. Including the terminal cysteine and phenylalanine, the CDR3 comprises 15 residues. Of the read, only the CDR3 DNA is kept; its 45 bases are in frame from base 1. Trimming at the junction amounts to 4 bases on V and 0 bases on J, and the germline ends lie 13 bases apart. CDR1 and CDR2 are read off the germline V gene (reference sequence) as SEHNR and FQNEAQ. Library construction relied on PCR. The sequencer was an Illumina HiSeq 2500. To reduce PCR and sequencing biases, unique molecular identifiers were incorporated into the TCR beta cDNA libraries. Per 1 to 10 million input T cells, roughly 0.5 million cDNA molecules were obtained, such that each molecule approximated one T cell. The patient libraries were prepared and sequenced using the same protocol as the earlier healthy control dataset. Samples belonging to the same batch were prepared together, multiplexed and sequenced on a shared HiSeq lane. The source study handled its data this way. Raw barcoded reads were processed with MIGEC, and single-read molecular identifier groups were discarded before consensus assembly and CDR3 extraction. VDJtools was used for post-analysis of the clonotype tables, with diversity normalized by down-sampling every dataset to the smallest sample size. In repertoire overlap clustering, CDR3 amino acid sequences, but not nucleotide sequences, were matched to correct batch-related cross-sample contamination. Through fastp at Q25 and MiXCR, TCRdb rebuilt clones from the public reads, retaining in-frame beta chains. Every distinct CDR3 protein forms one entry, paired with its most common genes and DNA. The V and J calls reflect TCRdb's pipeline rather than the authors' work. The sample profile shows 650,000 to 900,000 distinct CDR3 sequences; around 45% of them were found once. In total, the top ten clones hold 4.9% of the sample.

A remark on this clonotype: Its antigen remains undetermined. No base quality values were provided; no much bigger clone lies one nucleotide off.

Recombination connected TRBV7-9 to TRBJ2-7, with no confident D gene call. Source material: blood. The receptor was derived from a girl aged 10 to 17 with multiple sclerosis. The sequenced DNA is TGTGCCAGCAGCTCGGCAGAAGCTAGCTCCTACGAGCAGTACTTC. Translated, this is CASSSAEASSYEQYF.